A single sample is the source of the 29 T cell receptor beta chains below, sequenced in a study of T-cell memory formation after mild COVID-19. A single record per CDR3 protein comes from TCRdb applying MiXCR to the 5' RACE reads. The sample holds about 190,000 distinct CDR3 sequences, around 16% seen once. Sequencing used PBMCs or a T cell subset sorted from them (not recorded which). Receptors originate from an adult woman who had mild COVID-19 (a few samples of this study predate the infection). Cell type and time point are not known.

This clonotype was observed a handful of times. The chain uses TRBV10-3 and TRBJ1-5; D is uncertain. There are 14 residues in the CDR3. Germline assignment: CDR1 ENHRY and CDR2 SYGVKD. The V gene lost 4 bases and the J gene lost 0 bases, with 7 bases spanning the gap. As DNA, the CDR3 is TGTGCCATCAGTGGTCCTAATAGCAATCAGCCCCAGCATTTT. It specifies CAISGPNSNQPQHF.

The chain joins TRBV6-6 to TRBJ2-4; D tentatively reads TRBD1 or TRBD2 (7 bases each). The ends were cut back, 2 bases at V and 0 bases at J, with 11 bases in the middle. Germline assignment: CDR1 MNHNY and CDR2 SVGAGI (reference sequence). CDR3 length equals 16 residues. The CDR3 is CASSYARGGAKNIQYF. DNA of the CDR3: TGTGCCAGCAGTTACGCCAGGGGGGGAGCCAAAAACATTCAGTACTTC.

The V gene is TRBV7-2, the J gene TRBJ2-3; no clear D gene. Trimming took off 7 bases at V and 3 bases at J, with 11 bases between the two ends. The V gene's germline CDR1 is SGHTA and CDR2 FQGNSA. The CDR3 has 13 residues. CDR3 sequence reads: CASTPARTDTQYF. CDR3 DNA sequence: TGTGCCAGCACCCCGGCTCGGACAGATACGCAGTATTTT.

The chain combines TRBV7-9 with TRBJ2-4; weak D call: TRBD1 (5 bases). This CDR3 spans 12 amino acids. V dropped 1 base and J dropped 14 bases, with 12 bases sitting between them. From germline, CDR1 is SEHNR and CDR2 FQNEAQ (reference sequence). Here the CDR3 DNA reads TGTGCCAGCAGCTTAGGCACAGGTATTGAGTACTTC. It encodes CASSLGTGIEYF.

This clonotype was counted many times. The CDR3: CASSLIAGGNNEQFF. The CDR3 DNA follows: TGTGCCAGCAGTCTCATAGCGGGGGGGAACAATGAGCAGTTCTTC. The chain has TRBV6-6 and TRBJ2-1; 11 bases agree with TRBD2. This CDR3 has 15 residues. Per the germline V gene, CDR1 is MNHNY and CDR2 is SVGAGI (reference sequence). J was trimmed by 5 bases and V by 5 bases; bases with no gene match: 5.

The rearrangement uses TRBV20-1 and TRBJ2-3; perhaps TRBD2 as D (5 bases). V gave up 4 bases and J gave up 2 bases, with 13 bases separating them. The germline CDR1 and CDR2 sequences are DFQATT and SNEGSKA (reference sequence). The CDR3 is 14 amino acids. This CDR3 reads CSANARESTDTQYF. The CDR3 DNA reads as TGCAGTGCTAATGCACGGGAATCCACAGATACGCAGTATTTT.

The gene calls are TRBV5-4 and TRBJ1-4; no clear D gene. V lost 3 bases to trimming and J lost 7 bases, with 16 bases between them. The length of the CDR3 is 15 residues. Germline V lookup: CDR1 SGHNT, CDR2 YYREEE (reference sequence). CDR3: CASSSGPTTSEKLFF. The CDR3 nucleotides read TGTGCCAGCAGCTCTGGACCAACAACGAGTGAAAAACTGTTTTTT. Together with reference TRBV5-4 and TRBJ1-4, the CDR3 gives the full variable domain: ETGVTQSPTHLIKTRGQQVTLRCSSQSGHNTVSWYQQALGQGPQFIFQYYREEENGRGNFPPRFSGLQFPNYSSELNVNALELDDSALYLCASSSGPTTSEKLFFGSGTQLSVL.

In this sample, this clonotype turned up a few times. The CDR3 here is CASSPSIGLGQPQHF. In nucleotides, the CDR3 is TGTGCCAGCAGCCCTTCTATTGGACTGGGTCAGCCCCAGCATTTT. J is TRBJ1-5 and V is TRBV12-3 or TRBV12-4, with D hard to call. Deletions cut 6 bases from V and 6 bases from J, with 18 bases between. The CDR3 has 15 residues.

The chain combines TRBV12-3 or TRBV12-4 with TRBJ2-7; D tentatively reads TRBD1 or TRBD2 (5 bases each). The length of the CDR3 is 17 residues. The V gene lost 3 bases and the J gene lost 7 bases, with 25 bases spanning the gap. CDR3 in amino acids: CASSFLMGPGPPGEQYF. In DNA, the CDR3 is TGTGCCAGCAGTTTCCTTATGGGGCCGGGACCGCCGGGGGAGCAGTACTTC.

This clonotype has more than one count but fewer than ten. The chain has TRBV6-2 or TRBV6-3 and TRBJ2-1; 8 positions agree with TRBD2. The CDR3 totals 15 residues. In germline, CDR1 is MNHEY, CDR2 SVGEGT. V shed 7 bases and J 14 bases; nucleotides not matched to a gene: 19. The CDR3 coding sequence is TGTGCCAGCAAAGCAGGGTGGAGCGGGGGCCCAGATGAGTTCTTC. Protein: CASKAGWSGGPDEFF.

In this sample, this clonotype turned up a few times. This chain connects TRBV6-2 or TRBV6-3 to TRBJ2-7; D is undetermined. The length of the CDR3 is 11 residues. Germline CDR1 is MNHEY and CDR2 is SVGEGT. V lost 5 bases, J lost 8 bases, and 10 bases lay in between. The CDR3 nucleotides are TGTGCCAGCAGTACCTCCTCGAAGCAGTACTTC. This codes for CASSTSSKQYF.

The rearrangement joins TRBV18 to TRBJ2-1; D gene unclear. The CDR3 spans 12 residues. Trimming took 6 bases from V and 7 from J, leaving 10 bases between them. CDR1 KGHSH and CDR2 LQKENI come from the germline V gene. The CDR3 is CASSPLANEQFF. CDR3 DNA sequence: TGTGCCAGCTCTCCGCTGGCAAATGAGCAGTTCTTC.

V is TRBV28 and J is TRBJ2-5, with unresolved D. The V and J ends lost 6 bases and 7 bases respectively, with 15 bases between them. This CDR3 has 13 residues. CDR1 is MDHEN and CDR2 is SYDVKM in the germline V gene. CDR3 nucleotide sequence: TGTGCCAGCAGCCTACCCCTTCTAATGACCCAGTACTTC. Encoded protein: CASSLPLLMTQYF.

In this sample, this clonotype turned up a few times. The chain carries TRBV4-2 and TRBJ2-7, with D perhaps TRBD2 (5 bases). With 0 bases removed from V and 3 bases from J, the gap between germline ends came to 12 bases. CDR1 is LGHNA and CDR2 is YNFKEQ in the germline V gene. The CDR3 has 15 amino acids. In DNA, the CDR3 is TGTGCCAGCAGCCAAGAAGGAGGAAACAGCTACGAGCAGTACTTC. Amino acids: CASSQEGGNSYEQYF.

CDR3 protein: CASSLANDQPQHF. CDR3 in DNA: TGTGCCAGCAGCTTAGCGAACGATCAGCCCCAGCATTTT. V gene TRBV7-9 combines with J gene TRBJ1-5; D ambiguous. V lost 0 bases, J lost 5 bases, and 5 bases lay in between. Germline CDR1 SEHNR, CDR2 FQNEAQ (reference sequence). This CDR3 comprises 13 residues.

This rearrangement joins TRBV10-3 to TRBJ2-1; no clear D gene. Deletions cut 0 bases from V and 1 base from J, with 13 bases between. Looked up from germline, CDR1 is ENHRY and CDR2 is SYGVKD. The CDR3 is 17 amino acids. This CDR3 reads CAISESKKVRSYNEQFF. In DNA form, the CDR3 reads TGTGCCATCAGTGAGTCGAAGAAGGTACGTTCCTACAATGAGCAGTTCTTC.

This chain joins TRBV21-1 and TRBJ1-5; whether TRBD1, the table's D call, matches the DNA was not checked. TRBV21-1 is designated a pseudogene. The CDR3 has 14 residues. The CDR3 bases are TGTGCCAGCAGCCCGGACAGGGTTGATGAGCCCCAGCATTTT. Protein: CASSPDRVDEPQHF.

For the CDR3, the DNA is TGCAGTGCTCGGGGGAGGATGAACACTGAAGCTTTCTTT. Its translation is CSARGRMNTEAFF. The chain is built from TRBV20-1 and TRBJ1-1, with D possibly TRBD1 on 5 matching bases. Trimming removed 5 bases at V and 0 bases at J, with 10 bases between. The CDR3 consists of 13 residues. From germline, CDR1 is DFQATT and CDR2 SNEGSKA (reference sequence).

The rearrangement links TRBV5-1 to TRBJ2-5, with TRBD2 as a possible D gene (6 bases). Germline CDR1 SGHRS, CDR2 YFSETQ. There are 15 residues in the CDR3. The ends were cut back, 4 bases at V and 2 bases at J, with 15 bases in the middle. The CDR3 DNA reads as TGCGCCAGCAGCACTGCAGTGGGGGGACAAGAGACCCAGTACTTC. This translates into CASSTAVGGQETQYF.

Ten or more counts support this clonotype. V usage is TRBV2 and J usage is TRBJ1-2, with D hard to call. The CDR3 spans 12 residues. Between the trimmed V and J ends, which lost 7 bases and 1 base, there was a span of 7 bases. The germline V gene encodes CDR1 SNHLY and CDR2 FYNNEI. In DNA, the CDR3 is TGTGCCAGCACCGGGGATAACTATGGCTACACCTTC. This codes for CASTGDNYGYTF.

This rearrangement joins TRBV20-1 to TRBJ1-2, with 8 bases aligning to TRBD1. After removal of 6 bases from V and 8 bases from J, the junction contained 11 bases not matched to a gene. The CDR3 has 13 amino acids. The germline gives CDR1 DFQATT, CDR2 SNEGSKA (reference sequence). DNA of the CDR3: TGCAGTGCCAAACCAGGGGGCCGGTACGGCTACACCTTC. Translation: CSAKPGGRYGYTF.

The rearrangement joins TRBV4-1 to TRBJ1-6, with 7 bases identical to TRBD1. Germline V gene lookup returns CDR1 MGHRA and CDR2 YSYEKL. This CDR3 is 14 amino acids long. The ends lost 5 bases at V and 10 bases at J; junction bases unmatched: 8. This chain's CDR3 is CASSIQGVQSPLHF. DNA of the CDR3: TGCGCCAGCAGCATCCAGGGGGTTCAATCACCCCTCCACTTT.

This clonotype came up many times. This chain connects TRBV6-5 to TRBJ1-1; 8 nucleotides align to TRBD1. The germline V gene has CDR1 MNHEY and CDR2 SVGAGI. The trim removed 6 bases at V and 10 bases at J, leaving 4 bases unmatched. The CDR3 length is 11 residues. CDR3 DNA sequence: TGTGCCAGCAGACGACAGGGGAGAGCTTTCTTT. This codes for CASRRQGRAFF.

This clonotype was seen only a few times. This chain uses TRBV7-9 with TRBJ1-2; the D gene is possibly TRBD1 (5 bases). The CDR3 spans 15 residues. V was trimmed by 5 bases and J by 8 bases, leaving 21 bases between them. Germline loops: CDR1 SEHNR, CDR2 FQNEAQ (reference sequence). DNA of the CDR3: TGTGCCAGCAGCGGCCGGGACGATGGGGAATTAGGCTACACCTTC. Its translation is CASSGRDDGELGYTF.

There are a few counts of this clonotype. V is TRBV19 and J is TRBJ2-1; the D gene is possibly TRBD2 (5 bases). The V end was cut by 8 bases, the J end by 0 bases, with 14 bases between. The CDR3 is made up of 15 amino acids. Germline CDR1 is LNHDA and CDR2 is SQIVND (reference sequence). CDR3 DNA sequence: TGTGCCAGTGACGGTAGAGGGAGCTCCTACAATGAGCAGTTCTTC. It encodes CASDGRGSSYNEQFF.

V and J are TRBV15 and TRBJ2-2, with D tentatively TRBD1 (6 bases). V was clipped by 4 bases and J by 8 bases, with 20 bases between them. The CDR3 runs 16 residues. Germline lookup yields CDR1 LNHNV and CDR2 YYDKDF (reference sequence). The CDR3 coding sequence is TGTGCCACCAGCACTCATGACAGGCGCTTAGTGGGGGAGCTGTTTTTT. This translates into CATSTHDRRLVGELFF.

This clonotype showed up many times. The genes are TRBV9 and TRBJ2-6, with 9 bases fitting TRBD1. The CDR3 spans 15 residues. Germline V gives CDR1 SGDLS, CDR2 YYNGEE. The V segment lost 4 bases and the J segment 4 bases; nucleotides outside the gene matches: 3. Here the CDR3 reads CASSLQGAGANVLTF. CDR3 in DNA: TGTGCCAGCAGCCTACAGGGGGCCGGGGCCAACGTCCTGACTTTC.

This clonotype was observed many times. This rearrangement joins TRBV20-1 to TRBJ1-2, with D possibly being TRBD1 (6 bases). This CDR3 contains 14 residues. Germline V gene lookup returns CDR1 DFQATT and CDR2 SNEGSKA (reference sequence). V gave up 3 bases and J gave up 6 bases, with 17 bases separating them. DNA of the CDR3: TGCAGTGCTAGCAAGCTGGGGGCGGCGAATGGCTACACCTTC. Translation: CSASKLGAANGYTF.

The chain has TRBV13 and TRBJ2-2, with 9 bases lining up with TRBD2. CDR1 is PRHDT and CDR2 is FYEKMQ in the germline V gene (reference sequence). This CDR3 contains 17 residues. Germline trimming cut 5 bases from V and 4 bases from J; bases unmatched to any gene: 11. For the CDR3, the DNA is TGTGCCAGCAGCACCAGTAGCGGGAGCCAGGCCACCGGGGAGCTGTTTTTT. Its protein is CASSTSSGSQATGELFF.